The 9 T cell receptor beta chains given below trace back to one sample, sequenced in a study of blood T cell repertoires in COVID-19. Profiling relied on immunoSEQ multiplex PCR, and the TCRdb table lists in-frame clones only, not all of them. The sample has approximately 70,000 clones; more than 75% are singletons. The sequencing input was peripheral blood. The receptors were gathered from a woman aged 55-75 years with acute or convalescent COVID-19.

The CDR3 DNA reads TGTGCCAGCAGTCTGGGGGGACTAGAGTACTTC. Residues: CASSLGGLEYF. The rearrangement links TRBV12-3 or TRBV12-4 to TRBJ2-7, with 8 bases matching TRBD2. CDR3 length: 11 residues. J lost 11 bases, V lost 5 bases, and 5 bases had no gene match.

The J gene is TRBJ1-2, the V gene TRBV29-1; TRBD1 is a possible D gene (5 bases). This CDR3 region has 11 residues. Germline V CDR1 and CDR2: SQVTM, ANQGSEA. With 4 bases removed from V and 4 bases from J, the gap between germline ends came to 7 bases. Written as DNA, the CDR3 is TGCAGCGTTGGAGACAGCTATGGCTACACCTTC. As protein: CSVGDSYGYTF. Full variable domain (missing parts from reference TRBV29-1 and TRBJ1-2): SAVISQKPSRDICQRGTSLTIQCQVDSQVTMMFWYRQQPGQSLTLIATANQGSEATYESGFVIDKFPISRPNLTFSTLTVSNMSPEDSSIYLCSVGDSYGYTFGSGTRLTVV.

The rearrangement joins TRBV7-2 to TRBJ2-2, with 8 bases aligning to TRBD2. V gave up 7 bases and J gave up 2 bases; unmatched junction bases: 9. The CDR3 runs to 16 residues. Germline V gene sequence: CDR1 SGHTA, CDR2 FQGNSA. The CDR3 DNA sequence: TGTGCCAGCAACGAACGGCTAGCGGGTAACACCGGGGAGCTGTTTTTT. Protein sequence: CASNERLAGNTGELFF.

The rearrangement uses TRBV7-2 and TRBJ1-6; D gene uncertain. Trimming pared 4 bases from V and 8 bases from J, leaving 18 bases between. The CDR3 has 16 residues. Germline CDR1 and CDR2: SGHTA and FQGNSA. In DNA, the CDR3 is TGTGCCAGCAGCTCAGCTCCGGGGTCCCCTTATTCACCCCTCCACTTT. Its protein is CASSSAPGSPYSPLHF.

V and J are TRBV6-1 and TRBJ2-3; TRBD2 agrees at 7 bases. The CDR3 has 15 residues. Trimming at V came to 2 bases and at J to 3 bases, leaving 5 bases not matched to a gene. Per the germline V gene, CDR1 is MNHNS and CDR2 is SASEGT. The CDR3 DNA reads as TGTGCCAGCAGTGAAACGGGGGGTCGGACAGATACGCAGTATTTT. Encoded protein: CASSETGGRTDTQYF.

The rearrangement joins TRBV9 to TRBJ2-2; 7 nucleotides agree with TRBD2. V lost 4 bases and J lost 1; bases outside the gene matches: 10. Germline CDR1 is SGDLS and CDR2 is YYNGEE. This CDR3 has 17 residues. CDR3 protein: CASSLHGGIRNTGELFF. CDR3 DNA sequence: TGTGCCAGCAGCCTTCACGGGGGGATACGGAACACCGGGGAGCTGTTTTTT. The variable domain in full, with the rest retrieved from reference TRBV9 and TRBJ2-2, is DSGVTQTPKHLITATGQRVTLRCSPRSGDLSVYWYQQSLDQGLQFLIQYYNGEERAKGNILERFSAQQFPDLHSELNLSSLELGDSALYFCASSLHGGIRNTGELFFGEGSRLTVL.

The chain uses TRBV21-1 and TRBJ1-4; the table's D call of TRBD1 was not tested on the DNA. TRBV21-1 is assigned pseudogene status. CDR3 size: 15 residues. The CDR3 nucleotides read TGTGCCAGCAGCGTGCGACGACAGGGAGGTGAAAAACTGTTTTTT. Amino acid sequence: CASSVRRQGGEKLFF.

This sequence joins TRBV2 and TRBJ1-2; D gene uncertain. The CDR3 is 16 residues long. From germline, CDR1 is SNHLY and CDR2 FYNNEI. Between the trimmed V and J ends, which lost 0 bases and 6 bases, there was a span of 17 bases. CDR3 bases: TGTGCCAGCAGTGAAGCCCCCGGCGCGGAGGGTGATGGCTACACCTTC. It specifies CASSEAPGAEGDGYTF. The full variable domain, completed using reference TRBV2 and TRBJ1-2, is EPEVTQTPSHQVTQMGQEVILRCVPISNHLYFYWYRQILGQKVEFLVSFYNNEISEKSEIFDDQFSVERPDGSNFTLKIRSTKLEDSAMYFCASSEAPGAEGDGYTFGSGTRLTVV.

The rearrangement uses TRBV3-1 (or the pseudogene TRBV3-2) and TRBJ2-3; TRBD1 matches 8 bases. Germline lookup yields CDR1 LGHDT and CDR2 YNNKEL (reference sequence). After removal of 3 bases from V and 1 base from J, the junction contained 12 bases not matched to a gene. This CDR3 region has 18 residues. CDR3 coding DNA: TGTGCCAGCAGCCATCCGTTAGGACAGGGCGTGGGCACAGATACGCAGTATTTT. This translates into CASSHPLGQGVGTDTQYF.